What follows is one T cell receptor beta chain and its context. The antigen is not known. This CDR3 has 13 amino acids. V was cut by 0 bases and J by 5 bases, with 8 bases left in between. Per germline, CDR1 MNHNS and CDR2 SASEGT. The data originate from a study of OX40 agonist ivuxolimab in advanced cancers. Study summary: Three patients had partial responses: one hepatocellular carcinoma, two cutaneous melanoma. Study results and caveats: The antigen specificity of the peripheral T cells (those that were expanded) was not determined.

Only in-frame clones appear in the TCRdb table, and some are missing; sequencing was by immunoSEQ multiplex PCR. The table includes more than 95,000 clones, about 87% detected once. The rearrangement joins TRBV6-1 to TRBJ2-7; D uncertain. The TCR comes from an adult with an advanced solid tumor such as melanoma, head and neck, liver or kidney cancer. The starting material was CD4+ or CD8+ T cells sorted from blood, obtained in a trial of the OX40 agonist ivuxolimab. CDR3: CASSEAGINEQYF. In DNA form, the CDR3 reads TGTGCCAGCAGTGAAGCAGGGATCAACGAGCAGTACTTC.